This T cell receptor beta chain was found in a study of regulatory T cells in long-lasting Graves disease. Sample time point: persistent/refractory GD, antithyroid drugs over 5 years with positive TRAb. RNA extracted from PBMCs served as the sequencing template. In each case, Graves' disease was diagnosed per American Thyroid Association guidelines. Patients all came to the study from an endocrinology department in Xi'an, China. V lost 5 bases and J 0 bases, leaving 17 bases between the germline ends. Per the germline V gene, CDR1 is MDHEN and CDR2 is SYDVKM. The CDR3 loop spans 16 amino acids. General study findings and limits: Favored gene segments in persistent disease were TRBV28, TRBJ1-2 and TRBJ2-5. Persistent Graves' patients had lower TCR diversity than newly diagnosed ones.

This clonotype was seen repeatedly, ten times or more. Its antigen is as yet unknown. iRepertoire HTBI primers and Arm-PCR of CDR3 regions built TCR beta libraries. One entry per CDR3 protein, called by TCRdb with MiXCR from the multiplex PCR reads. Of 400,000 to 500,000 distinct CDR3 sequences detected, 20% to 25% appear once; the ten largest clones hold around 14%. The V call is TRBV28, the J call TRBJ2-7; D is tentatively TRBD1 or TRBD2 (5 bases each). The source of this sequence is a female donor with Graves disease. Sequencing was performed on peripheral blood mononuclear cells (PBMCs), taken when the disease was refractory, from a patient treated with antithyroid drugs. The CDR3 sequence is CASSPDSGPSSYEQYF. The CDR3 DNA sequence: TGTGCCAGCAGTCCGGACTCGGGGCCAAGCTCCTACGAGCAGTACTTC.